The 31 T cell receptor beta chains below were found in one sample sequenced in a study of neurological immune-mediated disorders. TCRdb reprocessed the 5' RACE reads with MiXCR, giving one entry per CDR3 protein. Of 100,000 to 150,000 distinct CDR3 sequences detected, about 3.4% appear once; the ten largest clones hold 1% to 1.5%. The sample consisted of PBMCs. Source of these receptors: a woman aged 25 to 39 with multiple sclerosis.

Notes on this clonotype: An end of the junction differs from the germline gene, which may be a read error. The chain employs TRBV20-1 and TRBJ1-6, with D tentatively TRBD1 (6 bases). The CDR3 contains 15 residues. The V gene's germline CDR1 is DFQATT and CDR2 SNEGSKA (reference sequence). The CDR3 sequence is CSARERQEYNSTLNF. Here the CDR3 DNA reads TGCAGTGCTAGAGAAAGACAGGAGTATAATTCAACCCTCAACTTT.

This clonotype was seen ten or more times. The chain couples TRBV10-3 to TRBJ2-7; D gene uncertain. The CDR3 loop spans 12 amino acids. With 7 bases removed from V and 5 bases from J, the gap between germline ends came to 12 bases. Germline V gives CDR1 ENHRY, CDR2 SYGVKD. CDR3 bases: TGTGCCATCAAGAACGTACGAAACGAGCAGTACTTC. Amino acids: CAIKNVRNEQYF.

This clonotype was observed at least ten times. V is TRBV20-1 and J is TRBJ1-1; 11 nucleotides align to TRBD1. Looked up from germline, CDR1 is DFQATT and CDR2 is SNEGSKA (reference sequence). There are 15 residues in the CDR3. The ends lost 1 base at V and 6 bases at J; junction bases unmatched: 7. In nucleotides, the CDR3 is TGCAGTGCTAGAGGTGGGACAGGGGGGCGGGCTGAAGCTTTCTTT. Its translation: CSARGGTGGRAEAFF.

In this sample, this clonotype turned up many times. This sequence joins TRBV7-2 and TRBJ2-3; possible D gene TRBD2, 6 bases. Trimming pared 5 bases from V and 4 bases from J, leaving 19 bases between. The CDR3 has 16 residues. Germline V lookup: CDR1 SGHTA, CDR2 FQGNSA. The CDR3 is CASSRRALAIADTQYF. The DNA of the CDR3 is TGTGCCAGCAGCAGGAGGGCGCTAGCAATCGCAGATACGCAGTATTTT.

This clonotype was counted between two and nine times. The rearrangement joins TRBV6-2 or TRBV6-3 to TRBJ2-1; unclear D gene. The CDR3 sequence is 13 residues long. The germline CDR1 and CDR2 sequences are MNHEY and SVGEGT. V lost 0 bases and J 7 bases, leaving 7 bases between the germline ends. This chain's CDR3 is CASSYSMGNEQFF. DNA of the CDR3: TGTGCCAGCAGTTACTCGATGGGGAATGAGCAGTTCTTC.

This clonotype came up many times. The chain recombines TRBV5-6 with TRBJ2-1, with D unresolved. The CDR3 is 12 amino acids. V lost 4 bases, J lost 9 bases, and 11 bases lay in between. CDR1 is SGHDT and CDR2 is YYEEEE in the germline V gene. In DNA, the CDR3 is TGTGCCAGCAGCACCTTAATGGTTGAGCAGTTCTTC. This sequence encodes CASSTLMVEQFF.

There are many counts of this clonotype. The CDR3 protein is CASSFDQNEKLFF. CDR3 in DNA: TGTGCCAGCAGCTTCGACCAGAATGAAAAACTGTTTTTT. The chain employs TRBV5-6 and TRBJ1-4; no firm D call. CDR3 length equals 13 residues. Germline-derived CDR1 and CDR2 are SGHDT and YYEEEE. V gave up 2 bases and J gave up 5 bases, with 7 bases separating them.

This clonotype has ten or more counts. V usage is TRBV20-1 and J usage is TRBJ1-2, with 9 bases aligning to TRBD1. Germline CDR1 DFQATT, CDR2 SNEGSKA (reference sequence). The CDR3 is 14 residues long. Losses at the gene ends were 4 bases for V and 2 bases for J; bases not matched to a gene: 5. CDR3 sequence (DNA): TGCAGTGCTACTACCGGGACAGGGAACTATGGCTACACCTTC. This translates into CSATTGTGNYGYTF.

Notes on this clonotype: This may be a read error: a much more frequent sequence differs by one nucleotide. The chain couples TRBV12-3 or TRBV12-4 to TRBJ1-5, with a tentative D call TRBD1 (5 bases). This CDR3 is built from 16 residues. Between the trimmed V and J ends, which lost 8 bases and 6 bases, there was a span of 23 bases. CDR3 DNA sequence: TGTGCCAGCTGCTTCAATCGGGGACCCGGGACTCAGCCCCAGCATTTT. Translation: CASCFNRGPGTQPQHF.

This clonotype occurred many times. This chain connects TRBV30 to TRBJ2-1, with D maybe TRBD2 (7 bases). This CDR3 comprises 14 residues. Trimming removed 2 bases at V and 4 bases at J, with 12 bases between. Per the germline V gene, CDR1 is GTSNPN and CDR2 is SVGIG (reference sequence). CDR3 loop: CAWSRGGGYNEQFF. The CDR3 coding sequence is TGTGCCTGGAGTAGGGGAGGGGGATACAATGAGCAGTTCTTC.

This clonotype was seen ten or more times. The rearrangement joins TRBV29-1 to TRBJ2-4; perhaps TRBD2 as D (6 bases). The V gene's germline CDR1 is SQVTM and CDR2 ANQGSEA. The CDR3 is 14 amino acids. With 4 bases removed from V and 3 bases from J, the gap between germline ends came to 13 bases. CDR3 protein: CSVVPTGGKNIQYF. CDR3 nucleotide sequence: TGCAGCGTTGTACCAACCGGGGGCAAAAACATTCAGTACTTC.

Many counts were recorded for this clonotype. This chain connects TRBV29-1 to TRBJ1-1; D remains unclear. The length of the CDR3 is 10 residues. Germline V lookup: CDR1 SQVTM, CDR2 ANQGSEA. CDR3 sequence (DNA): TGCAGTACGGGCGAGGGTGAAGCTTTCTTT. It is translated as CSTGEGEAFF.

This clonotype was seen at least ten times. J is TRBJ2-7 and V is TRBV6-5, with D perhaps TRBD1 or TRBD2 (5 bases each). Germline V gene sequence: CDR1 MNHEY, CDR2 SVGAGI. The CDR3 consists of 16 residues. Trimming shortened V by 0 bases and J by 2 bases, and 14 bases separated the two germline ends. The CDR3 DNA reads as TGTGCCAGCAGTTACTCTCGGGGACGATCGACCTACGAGCAGTACTTC. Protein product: CASSYSRGRSTYEQYF.

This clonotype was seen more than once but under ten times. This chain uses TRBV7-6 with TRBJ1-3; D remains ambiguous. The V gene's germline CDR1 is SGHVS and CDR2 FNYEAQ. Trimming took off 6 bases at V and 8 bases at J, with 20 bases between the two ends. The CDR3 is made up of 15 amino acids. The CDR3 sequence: CASSSTDPPADTIYF. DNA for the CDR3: TGTGCCAGCAGTTCGACGGACCCCCCGGCGGACACCATATATTTT.

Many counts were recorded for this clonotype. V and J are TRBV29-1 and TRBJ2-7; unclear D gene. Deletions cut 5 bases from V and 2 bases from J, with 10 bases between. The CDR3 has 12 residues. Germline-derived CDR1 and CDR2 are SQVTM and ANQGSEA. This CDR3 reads CSVQLPTYEQYF. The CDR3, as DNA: TGCAGCGTTCAGCTACCTACCTACGAGCAGTACTTC.

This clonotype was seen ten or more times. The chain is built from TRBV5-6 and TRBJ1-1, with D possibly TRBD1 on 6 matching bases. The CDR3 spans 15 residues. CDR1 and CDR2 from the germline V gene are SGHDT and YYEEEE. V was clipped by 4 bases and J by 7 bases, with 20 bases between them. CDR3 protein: CASSLKGHPEVEAFF. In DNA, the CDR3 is TGTGCCAGCAGCCTCAAGGGACACCCCGAGGTTGAAGCTTTCTTT.

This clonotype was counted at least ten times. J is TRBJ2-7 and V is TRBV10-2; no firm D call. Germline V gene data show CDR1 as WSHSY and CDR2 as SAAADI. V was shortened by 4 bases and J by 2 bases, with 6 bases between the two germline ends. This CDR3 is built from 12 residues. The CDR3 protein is CASSVTAYEQYF. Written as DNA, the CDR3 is TGCGCCAGCAGTGTCACGGCCTACGAGCAGTACTTC.

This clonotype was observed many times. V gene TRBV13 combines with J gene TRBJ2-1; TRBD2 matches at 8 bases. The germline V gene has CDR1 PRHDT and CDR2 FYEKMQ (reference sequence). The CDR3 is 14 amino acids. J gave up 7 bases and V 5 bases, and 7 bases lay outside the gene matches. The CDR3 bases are TGTGCCAGCAGCCCCGGGACTAGAGGTAATGAGCAGTTCTTC. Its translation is CASSPGTRGNEQFF. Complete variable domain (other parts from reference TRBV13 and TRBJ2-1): AAGVIQSPRHLIKEKRETATLKCYPIPRHDTVYWYQQGPGQDPQFLISFYEKMQSDKGSIPDRFSAQQFSDYHSELNMSSLELGDSALYFCASSPGTRGNEQFFGPGTRLTVL.

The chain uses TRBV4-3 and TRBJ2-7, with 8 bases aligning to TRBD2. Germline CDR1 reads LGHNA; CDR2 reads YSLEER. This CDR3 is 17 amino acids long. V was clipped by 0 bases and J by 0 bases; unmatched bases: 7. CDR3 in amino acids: CASSQDLERGSSYEQYF. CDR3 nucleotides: TGCGCCAGCAGCCAAGATCTGGAGCGGGGGAGCTCCTACGAGCAGTACTTC.

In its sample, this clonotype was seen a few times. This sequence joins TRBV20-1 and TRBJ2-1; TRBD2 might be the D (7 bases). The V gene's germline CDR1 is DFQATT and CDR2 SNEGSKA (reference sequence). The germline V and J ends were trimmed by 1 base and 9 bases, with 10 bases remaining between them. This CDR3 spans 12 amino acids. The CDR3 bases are TGCAGTGCTAGAGTGGGAGGGGGTGAGCAGTTCTTC. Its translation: CSARVGGGEQFF.

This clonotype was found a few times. Here the CDR3 reads CSARDSGQGMDNEQFF. For the CDR3, the DNA is TGCAGTGCTAGAGATTCAGGCCAGGGTATGGACAATGAGCAGTTCTTC. The chain employs TRBV20-1 and TRBJ2-1; a weak D match, TRBD1 (5 bases). The CDR3 covers 16 residues. Germline CDR1 reads DFQATT; CDR2 reads SNEGSKA (reference sequence). Trimming removed 0 bases from V and 5 bases from J, with 17 bases in between.

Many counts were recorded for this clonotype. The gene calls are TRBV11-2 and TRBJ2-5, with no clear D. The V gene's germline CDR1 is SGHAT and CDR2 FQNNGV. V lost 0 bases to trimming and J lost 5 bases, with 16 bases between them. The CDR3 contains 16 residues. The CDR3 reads CASSLEWNGGAETQYF. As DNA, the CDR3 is TGTGCCAGCAGCTTAGAGTGGAACGGTGGAGCCGAGACCCAGTACTTC.

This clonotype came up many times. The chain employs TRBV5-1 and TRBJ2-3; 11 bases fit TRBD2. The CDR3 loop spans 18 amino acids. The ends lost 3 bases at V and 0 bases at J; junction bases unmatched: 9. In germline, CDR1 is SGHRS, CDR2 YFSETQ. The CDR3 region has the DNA TGCGCCAGCAGCTCCTCCACTAGCGGGGGATCTAGCACAGATACGCAGTATTTT. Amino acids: CASSSSTSGGSSTDTQYF.

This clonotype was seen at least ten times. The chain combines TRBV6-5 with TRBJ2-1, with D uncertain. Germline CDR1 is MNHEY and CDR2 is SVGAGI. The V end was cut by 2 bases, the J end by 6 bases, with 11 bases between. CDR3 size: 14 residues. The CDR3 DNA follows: TGTGCCAGCAGTTACACCAGAGAGTTCAATGAGCAGTTCTTC. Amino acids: CASSYTREFNEQFF.

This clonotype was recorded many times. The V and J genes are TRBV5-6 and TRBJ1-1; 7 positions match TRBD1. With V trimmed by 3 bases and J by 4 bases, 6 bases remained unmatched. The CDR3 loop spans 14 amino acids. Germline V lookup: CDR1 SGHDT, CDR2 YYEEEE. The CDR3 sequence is CASSWGQFGTEAFF. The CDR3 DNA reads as TGTGCCAGCAGCTGGGGACAGTTCGGCACTGAAGCTTTCTTT.

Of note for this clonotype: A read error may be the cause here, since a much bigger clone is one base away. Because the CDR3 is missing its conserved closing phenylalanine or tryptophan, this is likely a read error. The CDR3 DNA reads TGTGCCAGCAGTCCTTTTGCTGAGCAGTACTGC. This sequence encodes CASSPFAEQYC. The chain joins TRBV2 to TRBJ2-7; D is unclear. Trimming took off 5 bases at V and 7 bases at J, with 9 bases between the two ends. The CDR3 consists of 11 residues. Germline CDR1 is SNHLY and CDR2 is FYNNEI.

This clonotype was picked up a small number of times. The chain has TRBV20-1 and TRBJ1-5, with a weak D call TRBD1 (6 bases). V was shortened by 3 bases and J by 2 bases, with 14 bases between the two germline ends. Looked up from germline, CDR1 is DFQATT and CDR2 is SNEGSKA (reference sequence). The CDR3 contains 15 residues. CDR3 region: CSASPRGRGNQPQHF. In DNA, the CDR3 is TGCAGTGCTAGCCCCAGGGGTCGAGGCAATCAGCCCCAGCATTTT.

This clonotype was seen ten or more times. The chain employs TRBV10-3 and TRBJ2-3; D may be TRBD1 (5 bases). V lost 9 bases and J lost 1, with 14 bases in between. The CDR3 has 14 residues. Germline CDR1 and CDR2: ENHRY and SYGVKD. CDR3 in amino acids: CAIQGTGGTDTQYF. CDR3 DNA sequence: TGTGCCATTCAGGGCACGGGCGGCACAGATACGCAGTATTTT.

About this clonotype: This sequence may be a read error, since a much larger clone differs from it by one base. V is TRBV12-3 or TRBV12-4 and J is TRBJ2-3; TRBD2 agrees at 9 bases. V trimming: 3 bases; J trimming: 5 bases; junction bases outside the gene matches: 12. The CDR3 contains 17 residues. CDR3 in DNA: TGTGCCAGCAGTTTTCTGCATAGCGGGAGTAGGAAAGATACGCAGTATTTT. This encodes CASSFLHSGSRKDTQYF.

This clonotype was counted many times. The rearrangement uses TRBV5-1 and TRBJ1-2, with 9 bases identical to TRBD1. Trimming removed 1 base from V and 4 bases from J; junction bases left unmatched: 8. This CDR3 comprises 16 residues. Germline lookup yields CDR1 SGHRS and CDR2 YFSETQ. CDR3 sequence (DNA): TGCGCCAGCAGCTTGCCCACAGGGGGCAAAAGCTATGGCTACACCTTC. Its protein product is CASSLPTGGKSYGYTF.

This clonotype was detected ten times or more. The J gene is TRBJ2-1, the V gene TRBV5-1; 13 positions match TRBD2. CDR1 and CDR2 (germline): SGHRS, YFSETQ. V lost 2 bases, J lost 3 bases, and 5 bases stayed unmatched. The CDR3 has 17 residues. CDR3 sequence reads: CASSFAGLAGVYNEQFF. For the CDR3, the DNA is TGCGCCAGCAGCTTCGCCGGACTAGCGGGGGTCTACAATGAGCAGTTCTTC.